This T cell receptor beta chain was sequenced in a study of breast tumors, draining lymph nodes, adjacent tissues. General study findings and limits: Tumor and nontumor repertoires were significantly more similar in luminal-like than in basal-like breast cancer. Tumor TCR diversity was below lymph nodes but above nontumor tissue.

TCRdb recomputed calls from the multiplex PCR reads with MiXCR, one row per CDR3 protein. The sample yields roughly 19,000 distinct CDR3 sequences, approximately 49% seen once. This clonotype was recorded many times. Its antigen is not known. The CDR3 covers 16 residues. V gave up 3 bases and J gave up 1 base; unmatched junction bases: 5. Germline CDR1 is KGHSH and CDR2 is LQKENI. The V and J genes are TRBV18 and TRBJ2-1; TRBD1 aligns across 8 bases. This TCR was recovered from a female donor with breast cancer. Some clones in this sample may be carry-over from other donors' samples. Sequenced material: breast tumor tissue. The CDR3 DNA reads as TGTGCCAGCTCACCGGGAGACAGGGGATCCTACAATGAGCAGTTCTTC. Translation gives CASSPGDRGSYNEQFF.